The clone carrying this T cell receptor beta chain was detected many times. Its antigen is unknown. Trimming took 1 base from V and 1 from J; bases not matched to a gene: 5. Germline values: CDR1 SEHNR, CDR2 FQNEAQ (reference sequence). The CDR3 totals 16 residues. Libraries of bulk TCR were made by previously described methods (with listed TCR primers). TCRdb analysed the PCR reads with MiXCR anew, one entry per CDR3 protein. The data show 490,000 or so distinct CDR3 sequences, roughly a fifth seen once. The data stem from a study of molecular identifiers for immune sequencing clone quantification. Regarding the study as a whole: Spiked Jurkat TCR RNA equivalent to one cell reportedly surfaced among about a million naive cells.

This clonotype originated in a human donor in good health. Some libraries in this study had Jurkat cell RNA spiked in. The rearrangement links TRBV7-9 to TRBJ1-1; 8 bases are a match to TRBD1. Source material: naive CD8+ T cells from blood, with Jurkat cell RNA spiked in. Documented subset: FACS-sorted CD8+CD4-CCR7+CD45RA+ naive T cells. CDR3 sequence: CASSLGGTGQNTEAFF. As DNA, the CDR3 is TGTGCCAGCAGCTTAGGGGGGACAGGCCAGAACACTGAAGCTTTCTTT.